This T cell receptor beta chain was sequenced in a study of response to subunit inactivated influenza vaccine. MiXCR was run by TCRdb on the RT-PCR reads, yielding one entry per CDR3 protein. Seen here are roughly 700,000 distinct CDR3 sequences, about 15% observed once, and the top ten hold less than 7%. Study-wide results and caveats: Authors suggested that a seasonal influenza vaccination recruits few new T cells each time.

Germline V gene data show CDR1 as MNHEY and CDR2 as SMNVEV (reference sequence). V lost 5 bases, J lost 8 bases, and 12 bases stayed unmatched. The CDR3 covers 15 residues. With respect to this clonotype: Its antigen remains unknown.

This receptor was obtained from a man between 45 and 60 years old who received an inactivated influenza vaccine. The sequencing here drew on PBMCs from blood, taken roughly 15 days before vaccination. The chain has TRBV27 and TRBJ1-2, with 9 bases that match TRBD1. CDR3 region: CASSPWTGAGWGYTF. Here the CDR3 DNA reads TGTGCCAGCAGTCCCTGGACAGGGGCGGGATGGGGCTACACCTTC.